These T cell receptor beta chains were read from a single sample in a study of cytomegalovirus exposure and HLA in healthy donors. Sequencing used immunoSEQ multiplex PCR; TCRdb keeps in-frame clones, though not all of them. This table has about 120,000 clones, 65% to 85% appearing once. Sequenced input: PBMCs. All receptors come from a man over 45 in good health and CMV-seropositive. The CDR3 runs from the conserved cysteine through the conserved F or W. A D gene is named only where the DNA matches it firmly. Some rows mark clone size as missing; the rest say once, few, many or name a class of expanded clone.

CDR3nt: TGTGCCAGCAGTTTACAGGGTACTCCTAACTATGGCTACACCTTC
CDR3aa: CASSLQGTPNYGYTF
d_gene: NA
j_gene: TRBJ1-2
abundance: NA
v_gene: TRBV5-4

CDR3nt: TGTGCCAGCAGTTTTAGTATAACTGAAGCTTTCTTT
CDR3aa: CASSFSITEAFF
d_gene: NA
j_gene: TRBJ1-1
abundance: NA
v_gene: TRBV28

CDR3nt: TGTGCCAGTAGTCCGCTGCGGGGAAGCACAGATACGCAGTATTTT
CDR3aa: CASSPLRGSTDTQYF
d_gene: NA
j_gene: TRBJ2-3
abundance: NA
v_gene: TRBV19

CDR3nt: TGTGCCAGCAGTGTCAGGGATAGGGATACGCAGTATTTT
CDR3aa: CASSVRDRDTQYF
d_gene: NA
j_gene: TRBJ2-3
abundance: NA
v_gene: TRBV6-1

CDR3nt: TGTGCCAGCAGCTTAGGACAGGGCGATGGCTACACCTTC
CDR3aa: CASSLGQGDGYTF
d_gene: TRBD1
j_gene: TRBJ1-2
abundance: few
v_gene: TRBV7-2

CDR3nt: TGTGCAAGTCGCTCCTTTGGACTGAAACCCGTATATAATTCACCCCTCCACTTT
CDR3aa: CASRSFGLKPVYNSPLHF
d_gene: NA
j_gene: TRBJ1-6
abundance: NA
v_gene: TRBV12-2

CDR3nt: TGTGCCAGCAGCTTACGGGGACTCCCAGATACGCAGTATTTT
CDR3aa: CASSLRGLPDTQYF
d_gene: NA
j_gene: TRBJ2-3
abundance: NA
v_gene: TRBV11-3

CDR3nt: TGTGCCAGCAGCTCCCGACAGGGGGCAATTCAGCCCCAGCATTTT
CDR3aa: CASSSRQGAIQPQHF
d_gene: TRBD1
j_gene: TRBJ1-5
abundance: NA
v_gene: TRBV5-8

CDR3nt: TGTGCCAGCAGTCCCGCGGAGGGGGAGACCCAGTACTTC
CDR3aa: CASSPAEGETQYF
d_gene: NA
j_gene: TRBJ2-5
abundance: NA
v_gene: TRBV6-5

CDR3nt: TGTGCCAGCAAAGTGGGGACAGGTGATGGCTACACCTTC
CDR3aa: CASKVGTGDGYTF
d_gene: TRBD1
j_gene: TRBJ1-2
abundance: NA
v_gene: TRBV6-5

CDR3nt: TGTGCCAGCAGCTTAGAGCCTAGCGTCCGGCAGCAGTTCTTC
CDR3aa: CASSLEPSVRQQFF
d_gene: NA
j_gene: TRBJ2-1
abundance: NA
v_gene: TRBV7-6

CDR3nt: TGCGCCAGCAGCTTGGTCGGGACAGGGGGCACTGAAGCTTTCTTT
CDR3aa: CASSLVGTGGTEAFF
d_gene: TRBD1
j_gene: TRBJ1-1
abundance: few
v_gene: TRBV5-1

CDR3nt: TGTGCCAGCAGCCCCCGGATGTCGCAAGGGACAGTCGGTCGTGGGGAGCTGTTTTTT
CDR3aa: CASSPRMSQGTVGRGELFF
d_gene: TRBD1
j_gene: TRBJ2-2
abundance: few
v_gene: TRBV7-9

CDR3nt: TGTGCCAGCAGCTCCACCCGGCCCCTGACAGAGAACTATGGCTACACCTTC
CDR3aa: CASSSTRPLTENYGYTF
d_gene: NA
j_gene: TRBJ1-2
abundance: few
v_gene: TRBV7-9

CDR3nt: TGCGCCAGCAGCCCAGGGGCAGGGCCCTACTATGGCTACACCTTC
CDR3aa: CASSPGAGPYYGYTF
d_gene: NA
j_gene: TRBJ1-2
abundance: NA
v_gene: TRBV23-1

CDR3nt: TGTGCCAGCAGCCGGACTGAAATTGAGCTGGGTGGAAACACCATATATTTT
CDR3aa: CASSRTEIELGGNTIYF
d_gene: NA
j_gene: TRBJ1-3
abundance: once
v_gene: TRBV7-9

CDR3nt: TGTGCCAGCTCACCGACCGGGACAGCCTACAATGAGCAGTTCTTC
CDR3aa: CASSPTGTAYNEQFF
d_gene: TRBD1
j_gene: TRBJ2-1
abundance: NA
v_gene: TRBV18

CDR3nt: TGTGCCAGCAGTGACGGGAGCTCTGGAAACACCATATATTTT
CDR3aa: CASSDGSSGNTIYF
d_gene: NA
j_gene: TRBJ1-3
abundance: NA
v_gene: TRBV25-1

CDR3nt: TGTGCCAGCTCCCCCGGGACAGGGGATGAGGGCTACACCTTC
CDR3aa: CASSPGTGDEGYTF
d_gene: TRBD1
j_gene: TRBJ1-2
abundance: NA
v_gene: TRBV18

CDR3nt: TGTGCCAGCAGTTACGGGACAGGGGATTGGGAGACCCAGTACTTC
CDR3aa: CASSYGTGDWETQYF
d_gene: TRBD1
j_gene: TRBJ2-5
abundance: NA
v_gene: TRBV6-5

CDR3nt: TGCGCCAGCCTAGCCCTTAGCGGGAGACGAGAGACCCAGTACTTC
CDR3aa: CASLALSGRRETQYF
d_gene: TRBD2
j_gene: TRBJ2-5
abundance: NA
v_gene: TRBV4-1